The 27 T cell receptor beta chains listed next were all sequenced from one sample in a study of cytomegalovirus exposure and HLA in healthy donors. The assay was immunoSEQ multiplex PCR, and TCRdb's table has in-frame clones only and misses some. The data hold a few hundred thousand clones, with over 75% observed a single time. Material for sequencing was PBMCs. All receptors derive from a man aged 25-45 years in good health and CMV-seronegative.

The J gene is TRBJ2-3, the V gene TRBV15; TRBD2 aligns across 9 bases. The length of the CDR3 is 15 residues. Germline V gene lookup returns CDR1 LNHNV and CDR2 YYDKDF (reference sequence). V shed 3 bases and J 4 bases; nucleotides not matched to a gene: 5. DNA of the CDR3: TGTGCCACCAGCAGGGCGGGGGGGCGTGCAGATACGCAGTATTTT. Its protein product is CATSRAGGRADTQYF.

This rearrangement joins TRBV10-3 to TRBJ2-1; 7 bases agree with TRBD1. Unmatched junction bases numbered 10, after V lost 6 bases and J lost 2 bases. Germline-derived CDR1 and CDR2 are ENHRY and SYGVKD. The CDR3 spans 16 residues. CDR3 in DNA: TGTGCCATCAGCCCCGGGCAGGGGGTGGCCTACAATGAGCAGTTCTTC. The encoded protein is CAISPGQGVAYNEQFF.

CDR3 nucleotide sequence: TGTGCCATCAGTGAGGGCAGGGGGAGGGAAGCTTTCTTT. Residues: CAISEGRGREAFF. This chain uses TRBV10-3 with TRBJ1-1; 7 bases are shared with TRBD1. With 2 bases clipped from V and 8 bases from J, the junction kept 5 bases outside the gene matches. The germline gives CDR1 ENHRY, CDR2 SYGVKD. This CDR3 contains 13 residues.

V and J are TRBV7-6 and TRBJ1-1; TRBD1 matches 7 bases. Germline assignment: CDR1 SGHVS and CDR2 FNYEAQ. The CDR3 consists of 16 residues. J gave up 6 bases and V 3 bases, and 13 bases lay outside the gene matches. This CDR3 reads CASSLNAGGSGSEAFF. The CDR3 DNA reads TGTGCCAGCAGCTTGAACGCAGGGGGATCTGGCTCTGAAGCTTTCTTT.

V is TRBV7-2 and J is TRBJ1-1, with 7 bases matching TRBD1. V lost 0 bases and J lost 7; bases outside the gene matches: 14. The CDR3 extends over 17 amino acids. CDR1 is SGHTA, CDR2 FQGNSA, per germline. CDR3 DNA: TGTGCCAGCAGCTTAGCACCTTCCGGGACAGTTTTCTTTGAAGCTTTCTTT. This codes for CASSLAPSGTVFFEAFF.

The rearrangement uses TRBV7-2 and TRBJ2-1; no definite D call. The CDR3 extends over 13 amino acids. V dropped 1 base and J dropped 8 bases, with 9 bases sitting between them. Germline CDR1 is SGHTA and CDR2 is FQGNSA. The CDR3 spells CASSLDTAHEQFF. The CDR3 DNA follows: TGTGCCAGCAGCTTAGATACAGCCCATGAGCAGTTCTTC.

This clone was recorded only once. V is TRBV7-9 and J is TRBJ1-5; 8 bases are shared with TRBD1. Losses at the gene ends were 5 bases for V and 6 bases for J; bases not matched to a gene: 6. The germline V gene encodes CDR1 SEHNR and CDR2 FQNEAQ (reference sequence). The CDR3 extends over 14 amino acids. CDR3 protein: CASSPGQGSQPQHF. DNA for the CDR3: TGTGCCAGCAGCCCCGGACAGGGCAGTCAGCCCCAGCATTTT.

V is TRBV16 and J is TRBJ2-1; no firm D call. The CDR3 sequence is 18 residues long. CDR1 and CDR2 (germline): KGHSY, FQNENV. V lost 0 bases and J lost 0, with 15 bases in between. CDR3 protein: CASSQSWAHASSYNEQFF. In nucleotides, the CDR3 is TGTGCCAGCAGCCAATCGTGGGCCCACGCCAGCTCCTACAATGAGCAGTTCTTC.

This chain connects TRBV7-9 to TRBJ1-5, with a possible D match to TRBD1 (6 bases). The V gene's germline CDR1 is SEHNR and CDR2 FQNEAQ (reference sequence). CDR3 size: 15 residues. V was pared by 1 base and J by 4 bases, with 11 bases between. CDR3 protein: CASSLGAGQNQPQHF. CDR3 nucleotides: TGTGCCAGCAGCTTAGGGGCAGGACAGAATCAGCCCCAGCATTTT.

This rearrangement joins TRBV10-2 to TRBJ1-1, with TRBD1 as a possible D gene (5 bases). This CDR3 comprises 13 residues. Trimming removed 6 bases at V and 5 bases at J, with 13 bases between. Per the germline V gene, CDR1 is WSHSY and CDR2 is SAAADI. The CDR3 spells CASREQGKTEAFF. The CDR3 bases are TGCGCCAGCAGAGAGCAGGGCAAGACTGAAGCTTTCTTT.

This CDR3 reads CASSNLPDGGVETQYF. For the CDR3, the DNA is TGTGCCAGCTCGAACCTCCCCGACGGGGGGGTGGAGACCCAGTACTTC. This rearrangement joins TRBV18 to TRBJ2-5; 8 nucleotides agree with TRBD2. This CDR3 has 16 residues. V lost 6 bases, J lost 5 bases, and 14 bases stayed unmatched. CDR1 and CDR2 from the germline V gene are KGHSH and LQKENI.

This chain uses TRBV27 with TRBJ1-2; 11 bases fit TRBD1. The ends lost 7 bases at V and 8 bases at J; junction bases unmatched: 9. CDR3 length equals 14 residues. The germline CDR1 and CDR2 sequences are MNHEY and SMNVEV (reference sequence). The CDR3 is CASKPGTGGRGYTF. The CDR3 nucleotides read TGTGCCAGCAAACCCGGGACAGGGGGGCGCGGCTACACCTTC.

The chain combines TRBV28 with TRBJ1-1, with a possible D match to TRBD1 (5 bases). The CDR3 totals 14 residues. V lost 3 bases and J 5 bases, leaving 13 bases between the germline ends. The germline CDR1 and CDR2 sequences are MDHEN and SYDVKM. CDR3 in amino acids: CASSLEGEWTEAFF. CDR3 nucleotide sequence: TGTGCCAGCAGTTTGGAAGGGGAATGGACTGAAGCTTTCTTT.

This clone was seen a handful of times. The chain couples TRBV6-1 to TRBJ1-6; TRBD1 might be the D (6 bases). Trimming took 3 bases from V and 10 from J, leaving 10 bases between them. Germline V gives CDR1 MNHNS, CDR2 SASEGT. The CDR3 contains 13 residues. The chain's CDR3 is CASSEGAGSPLHF. CDR3 sequence (DNA): TGTGCCAGCAGTGAGGGGGCAGGATCACCCCTCCACTTT.

CDR3 sequence reads: CASSLKWGGTEAFF. DNA of the CDR3: TGCGCCAGCAGCCTAAAGTGGGGGGGGACTGAAGCTTTCTTT. The chain uses TRBV4-1 and TRBJ1-1; D might be TRBD1 (5 bases). Germline assignment: CDR1 MGHRA and CDR2 YSYEKL. This CDR3 is built from 14 residues. The V end lost 4 bases, the J end lost 5 bases, and 14 bases lay between the germline ends.

The chain carries TRBV5-4 and TRBJ1-2, with a possible D match to TRBD1 (6 bases). CDR1 and CDR2 from the germline V gene are SGHNT and YYREEE (reference sequence). The CDR3 spans 15 residues. The V end lost 4 bases, the J end lost 10 bases, and 23 bases lay between the germline ends. Here the CDR3 DNA reads TGTGCCAGCAGCCATTGGGGGCCCTTGGCGCCTGACTACACCTTC. This translates into CASSHWGPLAPDYTF.

The J gene is TRBJ1-1, the V gene TRBV2; perhaps TRBD1 as D (6 bases). CDR1 SNHLY and CDR2 FYNNEI come from the germline V gene. With 3 bases removed from V and 3 bases from J, the gap between germline ends came to 17 bases. This CDR3 has 16 amino acids. Here the CDR3 reads CASSEEGGRADTEAFF. The CDR3 nucleotides read TGTGCCAGCAGTGAGGAGGGGGGGCGAGCGGACACTGAAGCTTTCTTT.

Turning to this clone: The sample contains more than one DNA sequence encoding this CDR3. The chain joins TRBV9 to TRBJ2-7; 7 bases are shared with TRBD1. The CDR3 is 15 residues long. Unmatched junction bases numbered 7, after V lost 4 bases and J lost 0 bases. Germline V gene data show CDR1 as SGDLS and CDR2 as YYNGEE. The CDR3 sequence is CASSPRTGSSYEQYF. In DNA form, the CDR3 reads TGTGCCAGCAGCCCCCGGACAGGCAGCTCCTACGAGCAGTACTTC.

V and J are TRBV6-1 and TRBJ1-5; 7 bases match TRBD1. Germline V gene lookup returns CDR1 MNHNS and CDR2 SASEGT. The length of the CDR3 is 17 residues. J lost 1 base, V lost 4 bases, and 10 bases had no gene match. CDR3 sequence reads: CASSVTGSQGSNQPQHF. As DNA, the CDR3 is TGTGCCAGCAGTGTGACAGGGTCGCAGGGGAGCAATCAGCCCCAGCATTTT.

V is TRBV7-2 and J is TRBJ2-7; 7 nucleotides match TRBD1. The CDR3 covers 12 residues. Germline CDR1 is SGHTA and CDR2 is FQGNSA. The V segment lost 2 bases and the J segment 6 bases; nucleotides outside the gene matches: 1. CDR3 DNA sequence: TGTGCCAGCAGCTTACGACAGGGCGAGCAGTACTTC. Protein product: CASSLRQGEQYF. Supplemented by reference TRBV7-2 and TRBJ2-7, the full variable domain reads GAGVSQSPSNKVTEKGKDVELRCDPISGHTALYWYRQSLGQGLEFLIYFQGNSAPDKSGLPSDRFSAERTGGSVSTLTIQRTQQEDSAVYLCASSLRQGEQYFGPGTRLTVT.

Only one count was recorded for this clone. This rearrangement joins TRBV19 to TRBJ1-2; the D gene is possibly TRBD1 (5 bases). Germline CDR1 LNHDA, CDR2 SQIVND (reference sequence). V gave up 6 bases and J gave up 4 bases, with 21 bases separating them. CDR3 length equals 16 residues. CDR3 coding DNA: TGTGCCAGTAGCATCCTCCAGGGCACATCTATCTATGGCTACACCTTC. It encodes CASSILQGTSIYGYTF.

This chain connects TRBV7-2 to TRBJ1-4, with 8 bases lining up with TRBD1. Germline CDR1 and CDR2: SGHTA and FQGNSA. V dropped 4 bases and J dropped 7; count of bases not matched to a gene: 5. The CDR3 has 14 amino acids. The CDR3 nucleotides read TGTGCCAGCAGCTACAGGGGGGGTCGTGAAAAACTGTTTTTT. Translating gives CASSYRGGREKLFF.

This chain joins TRBV5-6 and TRBJ2-7; 9 bases agree with TRBD1. The V gene's germline CDR1 is SGHDT and CDR2 YYEEEE. V was pared by 1 base and J by 3 bases, with 5 bases of the junction left unmatched. The CDR3 extends over 15 amino acids. In DNA form, the CDR3 reads TGTGCCAGCAGCTTGCCCGGGACAGGGCACTACGAGCAGTACTTC. Protein sequence: CASSLPGTGHYEQYF.

This clone was seen a handful of times. The chain joins TRBV5-4 to TRBJ1-2; D is possibly TRBD1 (5 bases). The germline V gene encodes CDR1 SGHNT and CDR2 YYREEE (reference sequence). This CDR3 has 11 amino acids. V was trimmed by 3 bases and J by 8 bases, leaving 8 bases between them. The chain's CDR3 is CASSWGRGYTF. CDR3 in DNA: TGTGCCAGCAGCTGGGGCAGAGGCTACACCTTC.

This chain uses TRBV6-6 with TRBJ2-7; 9 nucleotides line up with TRBD1. Unmatched junction bases numbered 5, after V lost 0 bases and J lost 2 bases. CDR3 length: 16 amino acids. Looked up from germline, CDR1 is MNHNY and CDR2 is SVGAGI (reference sequence). The CDR3 is CASSYSMRQGAYEQYF. DNA of the CDR3: TGTGCCAGCAGTTACTCGATGCGACAGGGGGCCTACGAGCAGTACTTC.

The chain carries TRBV27 and TRBJ2-7; D might be TRBD2 (5 bases). The CDR3 loop spans 13 amino acids. Per germline, CDR1 MNHEY and CDR2 SMNVEV (reference sequence). V was pared by 3 bases and J by 0 bases, with 6 bases between. The CDR3 DNA reads as TGTGCCAGCAGTTTTCGGGGCTCCTACGAGCAGTACTTC. Its translation is CASSFRGSYEQYF.

The chain recombines TRBV2 with TRBJ2-1; a weak D match, TRBD1 (6 bases). The CDR3 is made up of 13 amino acids. The V and J ends lost 6 bases and 14 bases respectively, with 20 bases between them. CDR1 and CDR2 from the germline V gene are SNHLY and FYNNEI. As DNA, the CDR3 is TGTGCCAGCAGCCGTACCCTCCGGGACACTGAGTTCTTC. It yields the protein CASSRTLRDTEFF.